These T cell receptor beta chains were read from a single sample in a study of cytomegalovirus exposure and HLA in healthy donors. Here immunoSEQ multiplex PCR was the method, and the copy in TCRdb shows in-frame clones only, minus some. The sample shows about 200,000 clones, around 84% of them seen only once. Sequencing was carried out using PBMCs. Receptor source: a woman aged 25 to 39 in good health and CMV-seropositive. The CDR3 runs from the conserved cysteine through the conserved F or W. The D gene is left open where the match is weak. Not all rows give a size; the values are once, few, many and, for expanded clones, a class.

j_gene | abundance | d_gene | v_gene | CDR3nt | CDR3aa
TRBJ1-2 | - | TRBD1 | TRBV12-5 | TGTGCTAGTGGTCAGGGACAGCTCTATGGCTACACCTTC | CASGQGQLYGYTF
TRBJ1-1 | once | - | TRBV27 | TGTGCCAGCAGTTACGTGCCAGGGGCGATGAACACTGAAGCTTTCTTT | CASSYVPGAMNTEAFF
TRBJ1-2 | - | - | TRBV18 | TGTGCCAGCTCACCGGCCGGTAGACGGGACTATGGCTACACCTTC | CASSPAGRRDYGYTF
TRBJ1-1 | - | TRBD1 | TRBV29-1 | TGCAGCGTTGGTCTGGGACAGGGGAACACTGAAGCTTTCTTT | CSVGLGQGNTEAFF
TRBJ2-1 | - | TRBD2 | TRBV6-1 | TGTGCCAGCAGTGAACAGTGGAGCGGGATTTCCCACAATGAGCAGTTCTTC | CASSEQWSGISHNEQFF
TRBJ1-1 | - | - | TRBV6-1 | TGTGCCAGCAGTCGACAGGACCTGGGCACTGAAGCTTTCTTT | CASSRQDLGTEAFF
TRBJ2-7 | - | - | TRBV6-5 | TGTGCCAGCCTCCCGGGGGATTCCTACGAGCAGTACTTC | CASLPGDSYEQYF
TRBJ1-5 | - | - | TRBV6-5 | TGTGCCAGCAGCCTCGACATCAATCAGCCCCAGCATTTT | CASSLDINQPQHF
TRBJ2-1 | - | TRBD2 | TRBV27 | TGTGCCAGCAGTTCCGTTCTAGCGGGAGGGCCCAGTGATGAGCAGTTCTTC | CASSSVLAGGPSDEQFF
TRBJ1-2 | once | - | TRBV30 | TGTGCCTGGAGTGTACCCAGGCTTCGGTATGGCTACACCTTC | CAWSVPRLRYGYTF
TRBJ1-1 | - | - | TRBV10-3 | TGTGCCATCTCAACCAGGGGAAGCACTGAAGCTTTCTTT | CAISTRGSTEAFF
TRBJ1-2 | few | - | TRBV6-1 | TGTGCCAGCAGTCCCCGGGAGGGTCAAGGCTACACCTTC | CASSPREGQGYTF
TRBJ1-3 | - | - | TRBV4-2 | TGTGCCAGCAGCCAAGATCAGAGCGGAGTCGGAAACACCATATATTTT | CASSQDQSGVGNTIYF
TRBJ2-5 | - | - | TRBV2 | TGTGCCAGCAGGGTCCCCCCGGACTTAGGCCAAGAGACCCAGTACTTC | CASRVPPDLGQETQYF
TRBJ2-1 | - | - | TRBV5-1 | TGCGCCAGCAGCCGAGAAACAGGGAGCTCCTACAATGAGCAGTTCTTC | CASSRETGSSYNEQFF
TRBJ2-7 | few | TRBD2 | TRBV7-3 | TGTGCCAGCAGCTTAACCGCTAGCGGGAGCTACGAGCAGTACTTC | CASSLTASGSYEQYF
TRBJ1-1 | - | - | TRBV6-5 | TGTGCCAGCAGTTATAAAACAGGAGGGGATAAGGGGAGTGCTTTCTTT | CASSYKTGGDKGSAFF
TRBJ1-4 | - | - | TRBV5-6 | TGTGCCAGCAGCACCCTAAGAGAAAAACTGTTTTTT | CASSTLREKLFF
TRBJ1-2 | once | - | TRBV2 | TGTGCCAGCAGTGCGCGGGGACGCTATGGCTACACCTTC | CASSARGRYGYTF
TRBJ1-1 | - | - | TRBV19 | TGTGCCAGTAGTTCCTCCTCTAACACTGAAGCTTTCTTT | CASSSSSNTEAFF
TRBJ2-1 | few | - | TRBV2 | TGTGCCACCCTTGGCACGGGGTCCTACAATGAGCAGTTCTTC | CATLGTGSYNEQFF
TRBJ1-1 | - | TRBD1 | TRBV27 | TGTGCCAGCAGCCCCATAGGACAGGTTTTAACTGAAGCTTTCTTT | CASSPIGQVLTEAFF
TRBJ2-1 | - | TRBD2 | TRBV9 | TGTGCCAGCAGCGTAGAACGAGGGAGGGCCGCCTACAATGAGCAGTTCTTC | CASSVERGRAAYNEQFF
TRBJ2-1 | - | - | TRBV6-5 | TGTGCCAGCAGGGAGGGATCGGACAATGAGCAGTTCTTC | CASREGSDNEQFF
TRBJ1-1 | - | TRBD1 | TRBV30 | TGTGCCTGGAGTCCCTCCCGGACAGGGAGAAGCACTGAAGCTTTCTTT | CAWSPSRTGRSTEAFF
TRBJ2-7 | - | TRBD1 | TRBV28 | TGTGCCAGCAGTTCCTACAGGGGCGCCTACGAGCAGTACTTC | CASSSYRGAYEQYF
TRBJ2-1 | - | - | TRBV19 | TGTGCCAGTAGCCTGCTCGGACAGCCCAATGAGCAGTTCTTC | CASSLLGQPNEQFF
TRBJ2-6 | - | - | TRBV7-8 | TGTGCCAGCAGCGAGAGGAGCTCTGGGGCCAACGTCCTGACTTTC | CASSERSSGANVLTF
TRBJ2-3 | few | - | TRBV10-2 | TGCGCCAGCAGTCATAGCGGCAAAACCCTCTGGGAAGATACGCAGTATTTT | CASSHSGKTLWEDTQYF
TRBJ1-1 | - | - | TRBV7-7 | TGTGCTAGCAGCCCCCTCGGGGGCACTGAAGCTTTCTTT | CASSPLGGTEAFF
TRBJ2-2 | once | - | TRBV5-1 | TGCGCCAGCAGCCTGACAGGAGAAACCGGGGAGCTGTTTTTT | CASSLTGETGELFF